Below are 4 T cell receptor beta chains sequenced from a single sample in a study of T cell clones after liver transplantation. Here immunoSEQ multiplex PCR was the method, and the copy in TCRdb shows in-frame clones only, minus some. The repertoire consists of tens of thousands of clones, with 80% to 85% occurring once and the leading ten covering approximately 2.1%. The sample consisted of CD4+ T cells from blood, taken around 50 months after liver transplant. These receptors were collected from a human patient who received a liver transplant. Certain T cells may be donor cells from the graft.

This clone was picked up one time. The rearrangement joins TRBV7-9 to TRBJ2-2; a weak D match, TRBD1 (5 bases). V lost 5 bases and J 5 bases, leaving 18 bases between the germline ends. The germline V gene encodes CDR1 SEHNR and CDR2 FQNEAQ (reference sequence). The length of the CDR3 is 16 residues. The CDR3 region is CASSLQTGPETGELFF. The CDR3 bases are TGTGCCAGCAGCCTACAAACAGGTCCTGAAACCGGGGAGCTGTTTTTT.

The chain recombines TRBV4-3 with TRBJ1-2; D call uncertain. Trimming took off 1 base at V and 4 bases at J, with 13 bases between the two ends. The CDR3 extends over 15 amino acids. Germline V lookup: CDR1 LGHNA, CDR2 YSLEER. CDR3 amino acids: CASSQGPVGGYGYTF. The CDR3 DNA sequence: TGCGCCAGCAGCCAAGGGCCCGTTGGAGGCTATGGCTACACCTTC.

The table lists this clone with a count of one. A much larger clone lies a single base off, so this may be a read error. This same CDR3 is encoded by further DNA sequences in the sample. This chain connects TRBV18 to TRBJ2-5; D gene ambiguous. The CDR3 has 11 amino acids. Between the trimmed V and J ends, which lost 2 bases and 5 bases, there was a span of 3 bases. Germline loops: CDR1 KGHSH, CDR2 LQKENI. The chain's CDR3 is CASSPSETQYF. The CDR3 DNA is TGTGCCAGCTCACCATCGGAGACCCAGTACTTC.

This sequence joins TRBV5-4 and TRBJ1-4; no clear D gene. This CDR3 comprises 16 residues. V gave up 4 bases and J gave up 0 bases, with 13 bases separating them. Germline V gene lookup returns CDR1 SGHNT and CDR2 YYREEE (reference sequence). The CDR3 DNA reads as TGTGCCAGCAGCGACCGGAAAATCGCAACTAATGAAAAACTGTTTTTT. Protein: CASSDRKIATNEKLFF.